The 3 T cell receptor beta chains below come from one sample, sequenced in a study of beta chain features in type 1 diabetes. General study findings and limits: All four CD4+ subsets from Type 1 diabetes patients carried moderately but significantly shorter TCRB CDR3s.

Their target antigens are unknown. The entirety of the isolated RNA underwent reverse transcription, so expressed TCRB transcripts were sequenced. The method was immunoSEQ multiplex PCR; TCRdb's version includes in-frame clones alone and lacks a portion of them. Of 400,000 or so clones in the sample, roughly an eighth were seen once. What was sequenced was naive CD4+ T cells from blood. These receptors were obtained from a woman younger than 35 with type 1 diabetes.

The V and J genes are TRBV29-1 and TRBJ2-7; no reliable D call. CDR1 is SQVTM and CDR2 is ANQGSEA in the germline V gene. CDR3 length: 14 residues. With 5 bases removed from V and 4 bases from J, the gap between germline ends came to 18 bases. CDR3: CSVTSSVPPYEQYF. CDR3 DNA: TGCAGCGTTACGTCGTCGGTGCCTCCATACGAGCAGTACTTC.

This clone was counted only a few times. This chain links TRBV28 with TRBJ2-1, with D unresolved. Germline V gene sequence: CDR1 MDHEN, CDR2 SYDVKM. Trimming left V 4 bases short and J 5 bases short, with 9 bases between. The CDR3 covers 13 residues. This chain's CDR3 is CASSSGGNNEQFF. The CDR3 bases are TGTGCCAGCAGTTCCGGCGGAAACAATGAGCAGTTCTTC.

The chain links TRBV11-2 to TRBJ2-1; the D is unclear. V lost 1 base, J lost 8 bases, and 9 bases lay in between. The CDR3 extends over 13 amino acids. Germline loops: CDR1 SGHAT, CDR2 FQNNGV. This chain's CDR3 is CASSLVFQYEQFF. CDR3 nucleotide sequence: TGTGCCAGCAGCTTAGTATTCCAGTATGAGCAGTTCTTC.